The 25 T cell receptor beta chains below all came from one sample that was sequenced in a study of blood T cell repertoires in COVID-19. Sequenced by immunoSEQ multiplex PCR; TCRdb stores in-frame clones only, minus some. This table holds a few hundred thousand clones, around 82% found once. Sequenced sample: peripheral blood. These receptors were collected from a person aged 70 to 79 with COVID-19, enrolled during active disease.

The rearrangement uses TRBV7-2 and TRBJ2-3, with 9 nucleotides matching TRBD1. V lost 5 bases to trimming and J lost 7 bases; unmatched junction nucleotides: 16. From germline, CDR1 is SGHTA and CDR2 FQGNSA. The length of the CDR3 is 17 residues. The CDR3 bases are TGTGCCAGCAGCCCAACCCTAACGGGACAGGGAGGGAATACGCAGTATTTT. Translated, it gives CASSPTLTGQGGNTQYF.

The gene calls are TRBV6-2 or TRBV6-3 and TRBJ1-2; tentatively, D is TRBD1 (6 bases). The length of the CDR3 is 16 residues. The germline gives CDR1 MNHEY, CDR2 SVGEGT. V was shortened by 2 bases and J by 6 bases, with 19 bases between the two germline ends. The CDR3 DNA is TGTGCCAGCAGTTACGAAGGGGGAGTAAGGAAGGATGGCTACACCTTC. This translates into CASSYEGGVRKDGYTF.

V gene TRBV5-1 combines with J gene TRBJ2-3, with D possibly TRBD2 on 6 matching bases. This CDR3 contains 14 residues. The germline V gene has CDR1 SGHRS and CDR2 YFSETQ. Trimming pared 4 bases from V and 4 bases from J, leaving 13 bases between. CDR3: CASSLGEDSDTQYF. Here the CDR3 DNA reads TGCGCCAGCAGCCTAGGGGAGGACTCAGATACGCAGTATTTT.

This rearrangement joins TRBV19 to TRBJ1-4; D not certain. V lost 7 bases to trimming and J lost 0 bases, with 15 bases between them. The CDR3 consists of 16 residues. Germline V gives CDR1 LNHDA, CDR2 SQIVND (reference sequence). The CDR3 coding sequence is TGTGCCAGTAAGAACTCTGCGGCCGCAACTAATGAAAAACTGTTTTTT. Translated, it gives CASKNSAAATNEKLFF.

This chain connects TRBV7-2 to TRBJ1-6; 9 bases map to TRBD1. J lost 10 bases, V lost 1 base, and 11 bases had no gene match. The CDR3 contains 17 residues. In germline, CDR1 is SGHTA, CDR2 FQGNSA. Here the CDR3 DNA reads TGTGCCAGCAGCTTAGTTGGATTACAGGGGGCAAACTCACCCCTCCACTTT. This sequence encodes CASSLVGLQGANSPLHF.

This chain joins TRBV16 and TRBJ1-1; TRBD1 might be the D (5 bases). Germline V CDR1 and CDR2: KGHSY, FQNENV. Trimming removed 2 bases at V and 1 base at J, with 11 bases between. The CDR3 is made up of 15 amino acids. CDR3 protein: CASSQQGFSNTEAFF. In DNA form, the CDR3 reads TGTGCCAGCAGCCAACAGGGTTTTTCGAACACTGAAGCTTTCTTT. Full variable domain (rest looked up from reference TRBV16 and TRBJ1-1): GEEVAQTPKHLVRGEGQKAKLYCAPIKGHSYVFWYQQVLKNEFKFLISFQNENVFDETGMPKERFSAKCLPNSPCSLEIQATKLEDSAVYFCASSQQGFSNTEAFFGQGTRLTVV.

The count of this clone is one. The DNA for the CDR3 is TGTGCCAGTAAAATCCGGGACAGCCTCTATGGCTACACCTTC. Translated: CASKIRDSLYGYTF. This chain connects TRBV19 to TRBJ1-2; 7 positions agree with TRBD1. Germline V gives CDR1 LNHDA, CDR2 SQIVND (reference sequence). This CDR3 is 14 amino acids long. Trimming cost V 7 bases and J 4 bases; bases outside gene matches: 9. The variable domain in full, completed from reference TRBV19 and TRBJ1-2, reads DGGITQSPKYLFRKEGQNVTLSCEQNLNHDAMYWYRQDPGQGLRLIYYSQIVNDFQKGDIAEGYSVSREKKESFPLTVTSAQKNPTAFYLCASKIRDSLYGYTFGSGTRLTVV.

This clone occurred a few times. The chain employs TRBV7-2 and TRBJ1-1; D is ambiguous. The length of the CDR3 is 14 residues. Germline lookup yields CDR1 SGHTA and CDR2 FQGNSA. Trimming removed 5 bases at V and 1 base at J, with 11 bases between. The CDR3 protein is CASSDSKPNTEAFF. For the CDR3, the DNA is TGTGCCAGCAGCGACTCGAAACCGAACACTGAAGCTTTCTTT.

This clone was seen a handful of times. The chain carries TRBV13 and TRBJ2-4; weak D call: TRBD1 (6 bases). The germline CDR1 and CDR2 sequences are PRHDT and FYEKMQ (reference sequence). V lost 1 base, J lost 7 bases, and 17 bases lay in between. The CDR3 runs 16 residues. CDR3 protein: CASSLARGTPTNIQYF. The CDR3, as DNA: TGTGCCAGCAGCTTAGCAAGGGGGACCCCTACTAACATTCAGTACTTC.

This rearrangement joins TRBV5-1 to TRBJ2-5, with 10 bases identical to TRBD2. With 4 bases clipped from V and 6 bases from J, the junction kept 6 bases outside the gene matches. In germline, CDR1 is SGHRS, CDR2 YFSETQ. The CDR3 consists of 14 residues. The CDR3 region has the DNA TGCGCCAGCAGCCCAGGGACTAGCGAGAAGACCCAGTACTTC. It is translated as CASSPGTSEKTQYF.

The chain couples TRBV6-5 to TRBJ2-2; D gene unclear. V lost 2 bases and J lost 1, with 5 bases in between. The V gene's germline CDR1 is MNHEY and CDR2 SVGAGI. This CDR3 contains 14 residues. The CDR3 protein is CASSYGRNTGELFF. The DNA of the CDR3 is TGTGCCAGCAGTTACGGCAGGAACACCGGGGAGCTGTTTTTT.

The chain joins TRBV7-2 to TRBJ2-7; 10 bases agree with TRBD2. CDR3 length: 17 amino acids. Germline loops: CDR1 SGHTA, CDR2 FQGNSA. Trimming cost V 4 bases and J 4 bases; bases outside gene matches: 13. In nucleotides, the CDR3 is TGTGCCAGCAGCTCTCAAGGGGCTCTAGCGGGAGATTACGAGCAGTACTTC. Translating gives CASSSQGALAGDYEQYF.

This clone was seen a few times. The rearrangement uses TRBV6-1 and TRBJ1-2; D remains ambiguous. V was shortened by 1 base and J by 2 bases, with 5 bases between the two germline ends. The germline gives CDR1 MNHNS, CDR2 SASEGT. This CDR3 contains 13 residues. In nucleotides, the CDR3 is TGTGCCAGCAGTGAAGTCGGGAACTATGGCTACACCTTC. Protein sequence: CASSEVGNYGYTF.

The chain is built from TRBV9 and TRBJ1-1, with 9 positions matching TRBD1. J lost 8 bases, V lost 3 bases, and 8 bases had no gene match. CDR1 and CDR2 from the germline V gene are SGDLS and YYNGEE. The CDR3 contains 14 residues. CDR3 amino acids: CASSGPGQGVEAFF. The CDR3 DNA follows: TGTGCCAGCAGCGGACCGGGACAGGGCGTAGAAGCTTTCTTT.

The rearrangement joins TRBV7-2 to TRBJ2-7, with unresolved D. The CDR3 has 14 amino acids. Looked up from germline, CDR1 is SGHTA and CDR2 is FQGNSA. Trimming stripped 1 base from V and 0 bases from J, with 7 bases between. The CDR3, as DNA: TGTGCCAGCAGCTTAGGCGTCACCTCCTACGAGCAGTACTTC. This sequence encodes CASSLGVTSYEQYF.

The V call is TRBV6-6, the J call TRBJ2-5; 7 positions agree with TRBD2. CDR3 size: 14 residues. The V gene end was trimmed by 5 bases and the J gene end by 0 bases; junction bases not matched to a gene: 3. The germline CDR1 and CDR2 sequences are MNHNY and SVGAGI (reference sequence). The CDR3 here is CASSHGGYQETQYF. The CDR3 nucleotides are TGTGCCAGCAGTCACGGGGGGTACCAAGAGACCCAGTACTTC.

This clone was seen a handful of times. The chain employs TRBV28 and TRBJ1-6; D remains ambiguous. Deletions cut 4 bases from V and 2 bases from J, with 6 bases between. This CDR3 region has 14 residues. CDR1 and CDR2 (germline): MDHEN, SYDVKM. This CDR3 is CASSSTPYNSPLHF. DNA of the CDR3: TGTGCCAGCAGTTCGACACCCTATAATTCACCCCTCCACTTT.

The rearrangement uses TRBV29-1 and TRBJ2-1; D perhaps matches TRBD2 (6 bases). CDR3 length equals 13 residues. Germline V CDR1 and CDR2: SQVTM, ANQGSEA. The V end was cut by 1 base, the J end by 12 bases, with 16 bases between. CDR3 in amino acids: CSVEVVDGGVQFF. The CDR3 DNA follows: TGCAGCGTTGAAGTAGTGGACGGAGGGGTGCAGTTCTTC.

The chain joins TRBV7-7 to TRBJ2-2, with D hard to call. V was pared by 6 bases and J by 6 bases, with 14 bases between. The germline gives CDR1 SSHAT, CDR2 FNYEAQ (reference sequence). This CDR3 has 14 amino acids. The CDR3 nucleotides are TGTGCCAGCAGTGCTGCTCGTCGCGCCGGGGAGCTGTTTTTT. This encodes CASSAARRAGELFF.

The gene calls are TRBV5-4 and TRBJ2-7; a weak D match, TRBD1 (6 bases). Germline V gene sequence: CDR1 SGHNT, CDR2 YYREEE (reference sequence). Trimming stripped 3 bases from V and 5 bases from J, with 15 bases between. The CDR3 loop spans 14 amino acids. DNA of the CDR3: TGTGCCAGCAGCTCGCGACTTTCAGGGGACGAGCAGTACTTC. Translating gives CASSSRLSGDEQYF. The full variable domain, in which reference TRBV5-4 and TRBJ2-7 provide the parts outside the CDR3, is ETGVTQSPTHLIKTRGQQVTLRCSSQSGHNTVSWYQQALGQGPQFIFQYYREEENGRGNFPPRFSGLQFPNYSSELNVNALELDDSALYLCASSSRLSGDEQYFGPGTRLTVT.

The V gene is TRBV7-2, the J gene TRBJ1-3; D unresolved. The CDR3 has 15 residues. V lost 1 base to trimming and J lost 0 bases, with 7 bases between them. Looked up from germline, CDR1 is SGHTA and CDR2 is FQGNSA. CDR3 sequence: CASSLGSGSGNTIYF. The CDR3 nucleotides are TGTGCCAGCAGCTTAGGATCCGGCTCTGGAAACACCATATATTTT.

This chain links TRBV14 with TRBJ2-7, with D tentatively TRBD2 (5 bases). The ends were cut back, 4 bases at V and 2 bases at J, with 12 bases in the middle. Germline CDR1 and CDR2: SGHDN and FVKESK. The CDR3 has 14 amino acids. The CDR3 loop reads CASSLLGIPYEQYF. In DNA, the CDR3 is TGTGCCAGCAGCCTACTCGGGATCCCCTACGAGCAGTACTTC.

The chain has TRBV7-9 and TRBJ1-6; 7 bases align to TRBD1. The CDR3 is made up of 16 amino acids. V was clipped by 3 bases and J by 4 bases; unmatched bases: 6. Germline V lookup: CDR1 SEHNR, CDR2 FQNEAQ (reference sequence). The CDR3 is CASSFLGQSYNSPLHF. The CDR3 nucleotides are TGTGCCAGCAGCTTTCTGGGACAGTCGTATAATTCACCCCTCCACTTT. Using reference TRBV7-9 and TRBJ1-6 for the parts outside the CDR3, the full variable domain is DTGVSQNPRHKITKRGQNVTFRCDPISEHNRLYWYRQTLGQGPEFLTYFQNEAQLEKSRLLSDRFSAERPKGSFSTLEIQRTEQGDSAMYLCASSFLGQSYNSPLHFGNGTRLTVT.

This chain connects TRBV29-1 to TRBJ1-2; D is unclear. Looked up from germline, CDR1 is SQVTM and CDR2 is ANQGSEA. CDR3 length: 13 amino acids. Trimming cost V 7 bases and J 5 bases, with 17 bases left between them. CDR3: CSASGASAYGYTF. For the CDR3, the DNA is TGCAGCGCCTCTGGAGCGTCAGCGTATGGCTACACCTTC.

This clone was seen only a few times. V and J are TRBV2 and TRBJ1-1; 10 nucleotides align to TRBD1. V shed 7 bases, J shed 0 bases, and the junction held 2 bases outside the gene matches. Per germline, CDR1 SNHLY and CDR2 FYNNEI. The CDR3 runs 14 residues. The CDR3 is CASTGTGVNTEAFF. Here the CDR3 DNA reads TGTGCCAGCACTGGGACAGGGGTGAACACTGAAGCTTTCTTT.